This T cell receptor beta chain appears in the sequencing data of a study of cytomegalovirus exposure and HLA in healthy donors. As for the study in general: Earlier, 95 million to 140 million unique TCR beta sequences were recovered from some 200 million T cells by an analysis. Broader study findings: Association of 16,951 TCR beta sequences with HLA alleles was found at 0.05 false discovery rate in a later analysis. Presence/absence analyses supposed approximately even sequencing depth among donors.

Primers for the PCR totalled 60 Vbeta and 13 Jbeta. Data came from immunoSEQ multiplex PCR; TCRdb stores just in-frame clones and leaves some out. The sample has some 140,000 clones, roughly 77% seen once; the top ten hold approximately 2.8%. V was pared by 5 bases and J by 7 bases, with 15 bases between. CDR1 is LGHNT, CDR2 FRNRAP, per germline. The CDR3 totals 13 residues. This clone was picked up a small number of times. What it recognizes is unknown. The sequencing sample was made of PBMCs. The rearrangement uses TRBV12-5 and TRBJ2-7; D is perhaps TRBD1 (5 bases). This receptor was taken from a female donor in good health and CMV-seronegative. Written as DNA, the CDR3 is TGTGCTAGTGGTCCGTCGACAGACTGGGAGCAGTACTTC. It is translated as CASGPSTDWEQYF.